These 18 T cell receptor beta chains were sequenced from one sample in a study of radiation and T cells in renal cell carcinoma. TCRdb's table, derived via immunoSEQ multiplex PCR, lists solely in-frame clones and lacks some. The sample has approximately 150,000 clones; roughly 80% are singletons. Sample time point: baseline pretreatment blood. Stated treatment: 15 Gy SBRT to primary tumor, nephrectomy 4 weeks later. This material consisted of blood, taken from a patient whose treatment included radiotherapy and nephrectomy. All receptors come from a woman aged 45-65 years with renal cell carcinoma.

This clone was seen just once. This rearrangement joins TRBV7-2 to TRBJ1-2; tentatively, D is TRBD1 (5 bases). Germline V gene data show CDR1 as SGHTA and CDR2 as FQGNSA. Trimming removed 2 bases from V and 4 bases from J, with 11 bases in between. The CDR3 has 14 amino acids. CDR3 residues: CASSLLGVSYGYTF. DNA of the CDR3: TGTGCCAGCAGCTTATTGGGGGTGAGCTATGGCTACACCTTC. The variable domain in full, completed from reference TRBV7-2 and TRBJ1-2, reads GAGVSQSPSNKVTEKGKDVELRCDPISGHTALYWYRQSLGQGLEFLIYFQGNSAPDKSGLPSDRFSAERTGGSVSTLTIQRTQQEDSAVYLCASSLLGVSYGYTFGSGTRLTVV.

The genes are TRBV29-1 and TRBJ2-7; D remains unclear. The CDR3 spans 15 residues. V was clipped by 4 bases and J by 4 bases, with 20 bases between them. The germline V gene has CDR1 SQVTM and CDR2 ANQGSEA. The CDR3 DNA follows: TGCAGCGTTGTACCCCCAGGTAGCAGTCGTTACGAGCAGTACTTC. Translated, it gives CSVVPPGSSRYEQYF.

The chain combines TRBV5-1 with TRBJ1-4, with 8 bases identical to TRBD1. The germline CDR1 and CDR2 sequences are SGHRS and YFSETQ. The J segment lost 6 bases and the V segment lost 0 bases, leaving 7 bases of the junction unmatched. CDR3 length equals 16 residues. This chain's CDR3 is CASSLAPTGGDEKLFF. CDR3 coding DNA: TGCGCCAGCAGCTTGGCCCCCACAGGGGGGGATGAAAAACTGTTTTTT. Full variable domain (remainder filled in from reference TRBV5-1 and TRBJ1-4): KAGVTQTPRYLIKTRGQQVTLSCSPISGHRSVSWYQQTPGQGLQFLFEYFSETQRNKGNFPGRFSGRQFSNSRSEMNVSTLELGDSALYLCASSLAPTGGDEKLFFGSGTQLSVL.

The CDR3 DNA is TGTGCCGCTAGGGCCGTTGGGAACGAGCAGTACTTC. This translates into CAARAVGNEQYF. This chain uses TRBV6-6 with TRBJ2-7; no clear D gene. CDR1 MNHNY and CDR2 SVGAGI come from the germline V gene (reference sequence). V was cut by 11 bases and J by 5 bases, with 16 bases left in between. The CDR3 sequence is 12 residues long.

The chain uses TRBV6-5 and TRBJ2-6, with D unresolved. Trimming stripped 6 bases from V and 4 bases from J, with 13 bases between. In germline, CDR1 is MNHEY, CDR2 SVGAGI. This CDR3 has 15 residues. The CDR3 bases are TGTGCCAGCAGCATGGAACGGTCCGGGGCCAACGTCCTGACTTTC. This gives the protein CASSMERSGANVLTF.

V gene TRBV10-3 combines with J gene TRBJ2-7; no firm D call. V was pared by 7 bases and J by 7 bases, with 17 bases between. The CDR3 is 13 amino acids. Germline lookup yields CDR1 ENHRY and CDR2 SYGVKD. DNA for the CDR3: TGTGCCATCAAGCCGGGCCTCGAAGAGGAGCAGTACTTC. Protein sequence: CAIKPGLEEEQYF.

The chain has TRBV6-5 and TRBJ1-6; 7 nucleotides align to TRBD1. Germline values: CDR1 MNHEY, CDR2 SVGAGI. Trimming took 4 bases from V and 8 from J; bases not matched to a gene: 5. The CDR3 is 14 residues long. This CDR3 is CASSSGTDYSPLHF. CDR3 bases: TGTGCCAGCAGTTCCGGGACAGATTATTCACCCCTCCACTTT.

CDR3 protein: CASSQGKYETQYF. In DNA, the CDR3 is TGCGCCAGCAGCCAAGGAAAGTACGAGACCCAGTACTTC. This rearrangement joins TRBV4-3 to TRBJ2-5; D not certain. The CDR3 extends over 13 amino acids. Germline V CDR1 and CDR2: LGHNA, YSLEER. Deletions cut 1 base from V and 5 bases from J, with 8 bases between.

This chain uses TRBV6-5 with TRBJ1-2; 8 bases match TRBD1. After removal of 5 bases from V and 2 bases from J, the junction contained 4 bases not matched to a gene. Germline CDR1 and CDR2: MNHEY and SVGAGI. The CDR3 has 14 amino acids. In nucleotides, the CDR3 is TGTGCCAGCAGTCGCGGACAGGGAAACTATGGCTACACCTTC. Its protein product is CASSRGQGNYGYTF.

This chain connects TRBV19 to TRBJ2-1, with TRBD2 as a possible D gene (5 bases). This CDR3 region has 16 residues. V was cut by 3 bases and J by 9 bases, with 21 bases left in between. Per germline, CDR1 LNHDA and CDR2 SQIVND (reference sequence). CDR3 region: CASSIQVHGPGVEQFF. CDR3 nucleotides: TGTGCCAGTAGTATTCAGGTTCATGGGCCCGGGGTTGAGCAGTTCTTC.

The V and J genes are TRBV5-6 and TRBJ2-6; D is undetermined. The CDR3 spans 15 residues. The V and J ends lost 7 bases and 4 bases respectively, with 15 bases between them. Per germline, CDR1 SGHDT and CDR2 YYEEEE. This chain's CDR3 is CASRSSLLGANVLTF. CDR3 coding DNA: TGTGCCAGCCGGAGCTCCCTCCTGGGGGCCAACGTCCTGACTTTC.

As regards this clone: Other nucleotide sequences from this sample produce the same CDR3. This chain uses TRBV4-3 with TRBJ2-5; no definite D call. The CDR3 is 13 amino acids. The V gene's germline CDR1 is LGHNA and CDR2 YSLEER. Trimming took off 0 bases at V and 5 bases at J, with 7 bases between the two ends. CDR3 in amino acids: CASSQELRETQYF. Written as DNA, the CDR3 is TGCGCCAGCAGCCAAGAGTTGCGGGAGACCCAGTACTTC.

The V and J genes are TRBV9 and TRBJ2-3; TRBD1 might be the D (7 bases). The V and J ends lost 3 bases and 0 bases respectively, with 11 bases between them. This CDR3 spans 15 amino acids. From germline, CDR1 is SGDLS and CDR2 YYNGEE. The DNA of the CDR3 is TGTGCCAGCAGCGCAGGGGGGTTAAGCACAGATACGCAGTATTTT. It yields the protein CASSAGGLSTDTQYF.

V usage is TRBV4-3 and J usage is TRBJ1-1; D ambiguous. The CDR3 has 15 residues. V lost 0 bases and J 5 bases, leaving 13 bases between the germline ends. The germline CDR1 and CDR2 sequences are LGHNA and YSLEER. The CDR3: CASSQDVEWWTEAFF. The CDR3 region has the DNA TGCGCCAGCAGCCAAGATGTGGAGTGGTGGACTGAAGCTTTCTTT.

The rearrangement joins TRBV5-1 to TRBJ2-2, with 8 bases identical to TRBD2. Germline V gives CDR1 SGHRS, CDR2 YFSETQ. J gave up 3 bases and V 3 bases, and 7 bases lay outside the gene matches. The CDR3 runs to 16 residues. CDR3 coding DNA: TGCGCCAGCAGCTCGGACGGGAGGGCGGACACCGGGGAGCTGTTTTTT. It specifies CASSSDGRADTGELFF.

V gene TRBV6-5 combines with J gene TRBJ1-5, with D possibly matching TRBD1 (5 bases). CDR1 and CDR2 from the germline V gene are MNHEY and SVGAGI. V was clipped by 5 bases and J by 7 bases, with 9 bases between them. CDR3 length: 12 amino acids. This chain's CDR3 is CASSPRGQPQHF. In DNA, the CDR3 is TGTGCCAGCAGTCCTCGGGGGCAGCCCCAGCATTTT.

This clone came up once. The J gene is TRBJ2-2, the V gene TRBV5-4; D not certain. The CDR3 is 12 amino acids. The ends were cut back, 0 bases at V and 8 bases at J, with 5 bases in the middle. Germline V CDR1 and CDR2: SGHNT, YYREEE (reference sequence). CDR3 coding DNA: TGTGCCAGCAGCTTGGTGCGGGGGGAGCTGTTTTTT. It is translated as CASSLVRGELFF.

The chain has TRBV9 and TRBJ2-5; D is uncertain. This CDR3 is built from 15 residues. V was trimmed by 2 bases and J by 1 base, leaving 12 bases between them. CDR1 is SGDLS, CDR2 YYNGEE, per germline. Here the CDR3 DNA reads TGTGCCAGCAGCGTGATATCAGGTGTCCAAGAGACCCAGTACTTC. Translation: CASSVISGVQETQYF.